This TCR beta chain appears in the sequencing data of a study of CD8 T cells in Susac syndrome. Sequencing of TCR beta was performed on blood CD8+ T cells and on blood CD4+ T cells. The multiple sclerosis control group was made up of treatment-naive patients with stable or active relapsing-remitting disease. The authors negatively isolated CD8+ and CD4+ T cells and FACS-enriched TEMRA cells. The RNA input was about 0.5 to 1 ug, and it was reverse transcribed with random hexamers. TCR beta CDR3 was amplified by immunoSEQ covering 54 Vbeta and 13 Jbeta. TCRdb re-analysed the immunoSEQ multiplex PCR reads in MiXCR, keeping a single row per CDR3 protein. The table has a few hundred thousand distinct CDR3 sequences, just under 95% seen once. V lost 0 bases and J lost 3, with 11 bases in between. Looked up from germline, CDR1 is DFQATT and CDR2 is SNEGSKA (reference sequence). This CDR3 comprises 15 residues.

The chain joins TRBV20-1 to TRBJ1-4; no firm D call. Specimen: CD4+ T cells from PBMCs. The receptor was derived from a human donor with multiple sclerosis. The CDR3 region is CSARDNWVSNEKLFF. CDR3 nucleotide sequence: TGCAGTGCTAGAGATAATTGGGTCTCTAATGAAAAACTGTTTTTT.